This T cell receptor (beta chain) was recorded in a study of neurological immune-mediated disorders. TCRdb itself ran the 5' RACE reads through MiXCR, one entry per CDR3 protein. The repertoire includes about 70,000 distinct CDR3 sequences, 2.5% to 4% of them detected once, and more than 4.5% sits in the top ten. In its sample, this clonotype was seen many times. J was trimmed by 1 base and V by 5 bases; bases with no gene match: 2. Germline CDR1 SQVTM, CDR2 ANQGSEA. The CDR3 is 13 residues long. The receptor was derived from a woman aged 50 to 60 with multiple sclerosis. Sequenced sample: PBMCs. The V and J genes are TRBV29-1 and TRBJ2-3; 8 bases match TRBD1. CDR3 in DNA: TGCAGCGTTCCGACAGGGGGCACAGATACGCAGTATTTT. This sequence encodes CSVPTGGTDTQYF.